The source of this TCR beta chain is a study of technical replicates of blood from a few donors. Here immunoSEQ multiplex PCR was the method, and the copy in TCRdb shows in-frame clones only, minus some. The table records roughly 67,000 clones, roughly 98% of them present only once. The CDR3 is 17 amino acids. Germline V gene data show CDR1 as SGHTA and CDR2 as FQGNSA. The V and J ends lost 5 bases and 0 bases, in that order; junction bases with no gene match: 9. This sequence was found in a human donor in good health. The chain uses TRBV7-2 and TRBJ1-4, with 7 bases that match TRBD1. The sequencing input was T cells isolated from PBMCs. CDR3 region: CASSQEGARTTNEKLFF. The CDR3 bases are TGTGCCAGCAGCCAAGAGGGGGCGCGTACAACTAATGAAAAACTGTTTTTT.